The present T cell receptor beta chain was sequenced within a study of cytotoxic CD8 clonotypes in ibrutinib-treated CLL. Looking at the study overall: Response samples came after a median about 12 months of treatment, range 6 to 36. An average of 255,043 productive templates and 94,082 productive rearrangements was obtained per sample. Study findings and constraints: Public clonotypes, found uncommonly, either contracted or stayed stable on treatment.

Remarks on this clone: Its antigen is not known.

The CDR3 sequence is 14 residues long. V was clipped by 2 bases and J by 5 bases, with 13 bases between them. The germline CDR1 and CDR2 sequences are SGHNT and YENEEA. Produced via immunoSEQ multiplex PCR; TCRdb's table is partial and in-frame only. The sample contains roughly 24,000 clones, about four fifths of which appear only once. PBMCs were cryopreserved, and 1.5 to 2 micrograms of genomic DNA from them went into TCR beta libraries. Sequenced here: PBMCs, sampled before ibrutinib treatment. This TCR came from a human donor with chronic lymphocytic leukemia. The chain links TRBV11-3 to TRBJ2-7; no clear D. The CDR3 coding sequence is TGTGCCAGCAGCTTATACCAGGCGGCACACGAGCAGTACTTC. As protein: CASSLYQAAHEQYF.